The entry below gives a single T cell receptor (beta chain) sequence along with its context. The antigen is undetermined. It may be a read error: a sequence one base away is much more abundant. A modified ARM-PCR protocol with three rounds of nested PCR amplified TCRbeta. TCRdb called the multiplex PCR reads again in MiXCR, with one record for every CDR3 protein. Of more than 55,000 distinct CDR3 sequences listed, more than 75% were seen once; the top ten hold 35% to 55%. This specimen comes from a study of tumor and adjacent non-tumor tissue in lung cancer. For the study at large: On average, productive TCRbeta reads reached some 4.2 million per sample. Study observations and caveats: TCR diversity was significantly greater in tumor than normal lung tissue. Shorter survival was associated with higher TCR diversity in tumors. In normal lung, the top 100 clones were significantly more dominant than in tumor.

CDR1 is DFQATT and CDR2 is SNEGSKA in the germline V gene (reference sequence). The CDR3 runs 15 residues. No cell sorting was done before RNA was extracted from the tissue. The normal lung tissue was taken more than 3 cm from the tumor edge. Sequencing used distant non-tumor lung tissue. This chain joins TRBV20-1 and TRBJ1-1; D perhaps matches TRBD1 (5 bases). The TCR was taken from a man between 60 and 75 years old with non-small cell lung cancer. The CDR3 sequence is CNASPRGMGDTEAFF. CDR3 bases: TGCAATGCTAGCCCGCGAGGGATGGGGGACACTGAAGCTTTCTTT.